The source of this T cell receptor beta chain is a study of T cells in Graves' hyperthyroidism and ophthalmopathy. Study results and limitations: Ophthalmopathy and stable hyperthyroidism were separated by a 13 V-J model. Ophthalmopathy was model-predicted a median 6.5 months pre-onset.

Diagnostic decisions used clinical symptoms, serum thyroxine and TRAb, thyroid ultrasound and orbital computed tomography. This clonotype was recorded many times. Its antigen is not identified. The TCR beta CDR3 regions underwent amplification using RNA transcripts as the source. First-round RT-PCR with HTBI primers amplified the TCR CDR3 region. TCRdb reprocessed the multiplex PCR reads via MiXCR and lists one record per CDR3 protein. The sample includes approximately 430,000 distinct CDR3 sequences, over 12% of them seen just once. J was trimmed by 0 bases and V by 5 bases; bases with no gene match: 7. The CDR3 contains 16 residues. Looked up from germline, CDR1 is LGHDT and CDR2 is YNNKEL (reference sequence).

This receptor was obtained from a man aged 18-30 years with Graves' ophthalmopathy. The sequenced sample consisted of blood. The V call is TRBV3-1, the J call TRBJ1-5, with 7 bases fitting TRBD1. CDR3 in amino acids: CASSWGTDHSNQPQHF. The CDR3, as DNA: TGTGCCAGCAGCTGGGGGACAGACCATAGCAATCAGCCCCAGCATTTT.